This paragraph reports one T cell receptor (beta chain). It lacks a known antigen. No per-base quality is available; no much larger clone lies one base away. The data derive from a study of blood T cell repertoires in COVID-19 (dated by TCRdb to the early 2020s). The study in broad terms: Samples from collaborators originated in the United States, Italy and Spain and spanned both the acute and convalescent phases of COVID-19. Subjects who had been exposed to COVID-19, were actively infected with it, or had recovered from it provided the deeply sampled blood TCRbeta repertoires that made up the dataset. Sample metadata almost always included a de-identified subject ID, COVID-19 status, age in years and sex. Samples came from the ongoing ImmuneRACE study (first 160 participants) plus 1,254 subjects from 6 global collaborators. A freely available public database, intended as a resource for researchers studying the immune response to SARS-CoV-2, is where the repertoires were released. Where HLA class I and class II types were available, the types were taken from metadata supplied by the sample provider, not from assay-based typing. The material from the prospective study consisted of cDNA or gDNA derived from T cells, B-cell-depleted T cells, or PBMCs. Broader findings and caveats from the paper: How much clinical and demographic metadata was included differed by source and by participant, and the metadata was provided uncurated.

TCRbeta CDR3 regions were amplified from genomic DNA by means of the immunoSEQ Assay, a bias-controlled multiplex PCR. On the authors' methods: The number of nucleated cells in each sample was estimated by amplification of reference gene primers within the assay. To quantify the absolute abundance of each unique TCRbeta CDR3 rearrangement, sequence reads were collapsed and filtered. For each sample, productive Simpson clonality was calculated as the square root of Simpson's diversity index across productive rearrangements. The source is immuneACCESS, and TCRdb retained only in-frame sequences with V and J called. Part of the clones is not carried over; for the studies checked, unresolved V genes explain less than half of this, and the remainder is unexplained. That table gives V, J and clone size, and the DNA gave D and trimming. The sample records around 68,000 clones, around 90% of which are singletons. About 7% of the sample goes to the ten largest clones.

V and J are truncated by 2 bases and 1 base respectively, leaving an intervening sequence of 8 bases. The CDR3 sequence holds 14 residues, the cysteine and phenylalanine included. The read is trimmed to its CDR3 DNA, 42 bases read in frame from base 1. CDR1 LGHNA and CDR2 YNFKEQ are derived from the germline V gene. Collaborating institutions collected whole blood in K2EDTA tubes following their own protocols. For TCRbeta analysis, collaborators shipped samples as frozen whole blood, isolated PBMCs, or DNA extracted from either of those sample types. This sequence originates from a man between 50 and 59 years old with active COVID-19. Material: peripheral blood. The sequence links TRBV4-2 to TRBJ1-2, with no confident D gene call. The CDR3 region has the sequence CASSQLADNYGYTF. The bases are TGTGCCAGCAGCCAACTAGCAGATAACTATGGCTACACCTTC.